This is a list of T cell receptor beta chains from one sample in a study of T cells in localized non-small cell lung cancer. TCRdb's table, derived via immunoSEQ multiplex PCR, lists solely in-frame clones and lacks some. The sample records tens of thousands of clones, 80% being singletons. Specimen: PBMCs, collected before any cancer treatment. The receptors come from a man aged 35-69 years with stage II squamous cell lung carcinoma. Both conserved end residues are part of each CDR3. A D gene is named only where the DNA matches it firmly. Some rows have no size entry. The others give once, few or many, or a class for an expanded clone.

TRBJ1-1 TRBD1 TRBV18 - CASSPLGQLNTEAFF TGTGCCAGCTCACCATTGGGACAGTTAAACACTGAAGCTTTCTTT
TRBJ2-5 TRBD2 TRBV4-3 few CASSQDVSRTSGTQYF TGCGCCAGCAGCCAAGATGTGTCCCGGACTAGCGGGACCCAGTACTTC
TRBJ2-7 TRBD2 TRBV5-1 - CASSPGGTSGSYEQYF TGCGCCAGCAGCCCGGGAGGGACTAGCGGGAGTTACGAGCAGTACTTC
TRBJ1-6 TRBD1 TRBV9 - CASSVAQGTSREALHF TGTGCCAGCAGCGTGGCACAGGGGACTTCAAGGGAGGCCCTCCACTTT
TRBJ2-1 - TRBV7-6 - CASSSDTYNEQFF TGTGCCAGCAGCTCCGACACTTACAATGAGCAGTTCTTC
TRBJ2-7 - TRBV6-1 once CASSDRRKSVSYEQYF TGTGCCAGCAGTGACCGCAGGAAAAGTGTCTCCTACGAGCAGTACTTC
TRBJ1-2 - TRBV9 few CASSADTGSYGYTF TGTGCCAGCAGCGCCGATACAGGTTCCTATGGCTACACCTTC
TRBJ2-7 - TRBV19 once CASSPQGGYHEQYF TGTGCCAGTAGTCCCCAAGGAGGGTACCACGAGCAGTACTTC
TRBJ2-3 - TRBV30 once CAWKLHRFTDTQYF TGTGCCTGGAAGCTTCACCGATTCACAGATACGCAGTATTTT
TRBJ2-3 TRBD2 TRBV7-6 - CASSLGTSGPRDTQYF TGTGCCAGCAGCTTAGGGACTAGCGGGCCCCGGGATACGCAGTATTTT
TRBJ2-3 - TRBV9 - CASSTGTHSTDTQYF TGTGCCAGCAGCACCGGGACTCATAGCACAGATACGCAGTATTTT
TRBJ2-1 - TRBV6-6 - CASSLPGSADEQFF TGTGCCAGCAGTTTACCTGGGAGCGCCGATGAGCAGTTCTTC